The 8 T cell receptor beta chains given below trace back to one sample, sequenced in a study of vaccination and CD4 T cells after COVID-19. The treatment here: approximately nine-day PBMC culture with coronavirus spike peptide pools or control peptides (ViraFEST assay). The antigens of these receptors remain unknown. Cultured CD4+ T-cell DNA underwent Oncomine TCR Beta short-read sequencing. TCRdb called the PCR reads again in MiXCR, with one record for every CDR3 protein. Of roughly 13,000 distinct CDR3 sequences in the sample, approximately 63% are singletons; the top ten hold roughly 10%. The sample comprised CD4+ T cells from blood, cultured in vitro. Every receptor here comes from a human donor who had recovered from COVID-19.

This chain joins TRBV7-2 and TRBJ1-2, with D possibly being TRBD1 (6 bases). CDR3 length: 17 amino acids. Germline lookup yields CDR1 SGHTA and CDR2 FQGNSA. Trimming removed 5 bases from V and 0 bases from J, with 19 bases in between. CDR3 sequence (DNA): TGTGCCAGCAGCCTTCCTATCCGGGGGCGAACTAACTATGGCTACACCTTC. This translates into CASSLPIRGRTNYGYTF.

This chain uses TRBV20-1 with TRBJ1-1; 7 bases align to TRBD1. V dropped 6 bases and J dropped 4; count of bases not matched to a gene: 11. The CDR3 covers 14 residues. Germline loops: CDR1 DFQATT, CDR2 SNEGSKA (reference sequence). CDR3 loop: CSARRQGLATEAFF. CDR3 in DNA: TGCAGTGCCCGTCGACAGGGACTCGCCACTGAAGCTTTCTTT.

The gene calls are TRBV6-1 and TRBJ1-2; D possibly corresponds to TRBD1 (6 bases). Germline V gene data show CDR1 as MNHNS and CDR2 as SASEGT. The CDR3 is 16 residues long. V lost 7 bases and J 1 base, leaving 19 bases between the germline ends. The CDR3 DNA reads as TGTGCCAGCAACGGGACATCCCCACCCGATAACTATGGCTACACCTTC. Its translation: CASNGTSPPDNYGYTF.

The rearrangement uses TRBV6-1 and TRBJ1-2; D gene unclear. CDR1 is MNHNS, CDR2 SASEGT, per germline. This CDR3 spans 14 amino acids. V was clipped by 3 bases and J by 8 bases, with 16 bases between them. The CDR3: CASSEKGPGMGYTF. CDR3 bases: TGTGCCAGCAGTGAGAAAGGGCCCGGGATGGGCTACACCTTC.

V gene TRBV24-1 combines with J gene TRBJ1-5; D unclear. This CDR3 contains 12 residues. V was pared by 3 bases and J by 9 bases, with 8 bases between. Germline V gene lookup returns CDR1 KGHDR and CDR2 SFDVKD. CDR3 sequence reads: CATSDGERPQHF. DNA of the CDR3: TGTGCCACCAGTGATGGCGAGCGGCCCCAGCATTTT.

The V call is TRBV7-3, the J call TRBJ2-3, with D unclear. The ends were cut back, 2 bases at V and 1 base at J, with 7 bases in the middle. Germline CDR1 is SGHTA and CDR2 is FQGTGA. The CDR3 has 14 amino acids. CDR3 DNA sequence: TGTGCCAGCAGCTTATCGGGTGGCACAGATACGCAGTATTTT. This gives the protein CASSLSGGTDTQYF.

This chain joins TRBV7-2 and TRBJ2-2; TRBD2 matches 12 bases. CDR1 and CDR2 from the germline V gene are SGHTA and FQGNSA. With 5 bases clipped from V and 5 bases from J, the junction kept 6 bases outside the gene matches. CDR3 size: 16 residues. The CDR3 nucleotides are TGTGCCAGCAGCACTAGCGGGAGGCAGCTAACCGGGGAGCTGTTTTTT. Its protein is CASSTSGRQLTGELFF.

This clonotype occurred a few times. This rearrangement joins TRBV6-1 to TRBJ1-6; no definite D call. Germline V CDR1 and CDR2: MNHNS, SASEGT. V dropped 4 bases and J dropped 10 bases, with 17 bases sitting between them. The CDR3 is 15 amino acids. CDR3: CASSGGSWASSPLHF. The CDR3 region has the DNA TGTGCCAGCAGTGGGGGATCCTGGGCATCATCACCCCTCCACTTT.